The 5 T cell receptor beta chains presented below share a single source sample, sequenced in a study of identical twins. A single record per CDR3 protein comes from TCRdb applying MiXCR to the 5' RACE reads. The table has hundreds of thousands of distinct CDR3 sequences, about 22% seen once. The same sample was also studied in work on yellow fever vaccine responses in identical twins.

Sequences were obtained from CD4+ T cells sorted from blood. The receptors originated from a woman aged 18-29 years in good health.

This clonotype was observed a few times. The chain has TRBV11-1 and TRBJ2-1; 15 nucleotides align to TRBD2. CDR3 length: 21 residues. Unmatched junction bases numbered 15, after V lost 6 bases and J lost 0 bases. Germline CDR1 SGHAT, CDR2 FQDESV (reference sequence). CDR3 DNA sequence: TGTGCCAGCAGATACGGACTAGCGGGAGGGCCGATTGTCGGCTCCTACAATGAGCAGTTCTTC. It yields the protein CASRYGLAGGPIVGSYNEQFF. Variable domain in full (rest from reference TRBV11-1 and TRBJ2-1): EAEVAQSPRYKITEKSQAVAFWCDPISGHATLYWYRQILGQGPELLVQFQDESVVDDSQLPKDRFSAERLKGVDSTLKIQPAELGDSAMYLCASRYGLAGGPIVGSYNEQFFGPGTRLTVL.

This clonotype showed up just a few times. In nucleotides, the CDR3 is TGTGCCAGCATGTGGAGACAGGCCCGGACAGATACGCAGTATTTT. Translation gives CASMWRQARTDTQYF. The chain combines TRBV6-2 or TRBV6-3 with TRBJ2-3; D is possibly TRBD1 (6 bases). Trimming cost V 7 bases and J 3 bases, with 17 bases left between them. CDR1 is MNHEY and CDR2 is SVGEGT in the germline V gene. The CDR3 consists of 15 residues.

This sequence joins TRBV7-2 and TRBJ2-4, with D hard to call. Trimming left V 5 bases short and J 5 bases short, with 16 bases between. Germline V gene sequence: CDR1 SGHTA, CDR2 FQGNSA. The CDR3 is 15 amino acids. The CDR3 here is CASSRSFGLENIQYF. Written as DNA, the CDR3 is TGTGCCAGCAGCCGATCCTTTGGGCTGGAAAACATTCAGTACTTC.

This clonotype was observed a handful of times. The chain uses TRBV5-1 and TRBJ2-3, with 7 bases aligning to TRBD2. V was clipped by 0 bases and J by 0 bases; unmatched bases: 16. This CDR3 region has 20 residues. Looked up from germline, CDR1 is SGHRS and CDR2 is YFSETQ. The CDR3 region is CASSLAGGRNSGYSTDTQYF. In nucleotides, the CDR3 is TGCGCCAGCAGCTTGGCCGGGGGGAGAAATAGCGGGTATAGCACAGATACGCAGTATTTT.

CDR3 in DNA: TGCAGTGCTAGAGTAGCGGGCAAAGAGACCCAGTACTTC. Amino acids: CSARVAGKETQYF. V usage is TRBV20-1 and J usage is TRBJ2-5; 7 bases line up with TRBD2. The length of the CDR3 is 13 residues. CDR1 DFQATT and CDR2 SNEGSKA come from the germline V gene (reference sequence). The V and J ends lost 1 base and 3 bases, in that order; junction bases with no gene match: 2.